The entry that follows covers one TCR beta chain sequence. Its antigen is unidentified. Total RNA, at least 5 micrograms per sample, came from PBMCs. PCR was performed a second time for roughly 6 to 12 cycles using a sample-barcoded 5' primer and a J-beta primer mix. TCRdb fed the 5' RACE reads into MiXCR, producing one record per CDR3 protein. Of 700,000 to 800,000 distinct CDR3 sequences listed, approximately 39% are singletons. The CDR3 covers 16 residues. Germline loops: CDR1 SGHTA, CDR2 FQGNSA. V shed 0 bases and J shed 1 base, with 7 bases lying between them. This entry belongs to a study of blood T cells in healthy people across ages. Findings and limits, study-wide: TCR beta diversity tracked closely with naive T cell percentage.

What was sequenced was blood. The chain couples TRBV7-2 to TRBJ2-6, with D unresolved. This receptor was obtained from a woman aged 55 to 70 in good health. The CDR3 spells CASSLALQSGANVLTF. The CDR3 DNA reads as TGTGCCAGCAGCTTAGCGTTACAGTCTGGGGCCAACGTCCTGACTTTC.